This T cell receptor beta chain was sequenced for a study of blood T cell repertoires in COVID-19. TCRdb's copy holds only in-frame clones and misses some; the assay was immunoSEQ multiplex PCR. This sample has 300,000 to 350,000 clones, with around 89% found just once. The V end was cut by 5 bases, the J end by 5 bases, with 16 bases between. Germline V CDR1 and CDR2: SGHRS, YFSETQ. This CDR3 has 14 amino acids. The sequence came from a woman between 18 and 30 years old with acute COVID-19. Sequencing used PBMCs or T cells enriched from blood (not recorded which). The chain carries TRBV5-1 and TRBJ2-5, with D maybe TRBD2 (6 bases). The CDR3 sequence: CASSFGRVDETQYF. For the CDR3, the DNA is TGCGCCAGCAGTTTCGGGAGAGTTGACGAGACCCAGTACTTC.